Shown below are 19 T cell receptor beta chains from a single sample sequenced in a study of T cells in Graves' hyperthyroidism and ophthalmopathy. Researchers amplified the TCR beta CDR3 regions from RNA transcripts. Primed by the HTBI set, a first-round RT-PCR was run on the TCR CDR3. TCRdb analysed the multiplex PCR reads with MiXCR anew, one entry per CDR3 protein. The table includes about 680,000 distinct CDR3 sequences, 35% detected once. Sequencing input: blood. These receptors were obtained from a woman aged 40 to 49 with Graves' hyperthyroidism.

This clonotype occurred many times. The chain's CDR3 is CASSYDQGGRDTEAFF. Here the CDR3 DNA reads TGTGCCAGCAGTTATGACCAGGGCGGTCGGGACACTGAAGCTTTCTTT. The chain employs TRBV12-3 or TRBV12-4 and TRBJ1-1; tentative D call: TRBD1 (5 bases). Trimming shortened V by 4 bases and J by 3 bases, and 18 bases separated the two germline ends. This CDR3 is built from 16 residues.

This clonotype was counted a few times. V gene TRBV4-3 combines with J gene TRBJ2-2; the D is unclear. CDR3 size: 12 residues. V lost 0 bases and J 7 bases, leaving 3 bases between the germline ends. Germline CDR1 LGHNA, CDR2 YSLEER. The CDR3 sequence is CASSQEGGELFF. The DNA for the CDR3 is TGCGCCAGCAGCCAAGAGGGCGGGGAGCTGTTTTTT.

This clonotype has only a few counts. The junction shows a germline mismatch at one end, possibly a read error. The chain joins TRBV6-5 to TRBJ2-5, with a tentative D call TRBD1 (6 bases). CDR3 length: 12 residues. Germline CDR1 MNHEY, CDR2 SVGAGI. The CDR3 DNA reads TGTGCCAGCAGTGAAAGCCGGGACACCCTAGGGTTC. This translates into CASSESRDTLGF.

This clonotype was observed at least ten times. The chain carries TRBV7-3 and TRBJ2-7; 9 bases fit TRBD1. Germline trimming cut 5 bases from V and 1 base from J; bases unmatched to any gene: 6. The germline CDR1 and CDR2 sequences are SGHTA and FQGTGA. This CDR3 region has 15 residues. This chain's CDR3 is CASSAGTGTSYEQYF. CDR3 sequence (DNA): TGTGCCAGCAGCGCCGGGACAGGGACATCCTACGAGCAGTACTTC.

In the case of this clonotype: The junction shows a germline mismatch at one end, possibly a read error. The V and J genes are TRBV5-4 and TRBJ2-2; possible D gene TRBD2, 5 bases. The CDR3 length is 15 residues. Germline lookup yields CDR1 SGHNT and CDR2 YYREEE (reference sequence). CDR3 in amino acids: CASSLGTAGTGELLF. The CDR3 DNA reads TGTGCCAGCAGCTTAGGAACGGCGGGTACCGGGGAGCTGCTTTTT.

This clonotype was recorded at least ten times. Here the CDR3 DNA reads TGTGCCAGCAGTGGCAGGGGGCCGAGCTCCTACGAGCAGTACTTC. Amino acid sequence: CASSGRGPSSYEQYF. The rearrangement joins TRBV25-1 to TRBJ2-7; 8 bases line up with TRBD1. The length of the CDR3 is 15 residues. Germline-derived CDR1 and CDR2 are MGHDK and SYGVNS. V lost 4 bases, J lost 0 bases, and 5 bases stayed unmatched.

The CDR3 sequence is CASTNHPGTSYEQYF. The CDR3 DNA sequence: TGTGCCAGCACCAACCACCCCGGGACCTCCTACGAGCAGTACTTC. The V and J genes are TRBV12-3 or TRBV12-4 and TRBJ2-7, with D perhaps given as TRBD1 or TRBD2 (5 bases each). CDR3 length: 15 amino acids. V was shortened by 7 bases and J by 0 bases, with 16 bases between the two germline ends.

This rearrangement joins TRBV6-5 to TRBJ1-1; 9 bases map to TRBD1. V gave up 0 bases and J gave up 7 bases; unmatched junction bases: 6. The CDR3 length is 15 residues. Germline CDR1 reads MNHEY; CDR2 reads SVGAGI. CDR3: CASSYSGGQGIEAFF. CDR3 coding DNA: TGTGCCAGCAGTTACTCGGGGGGACAGGGTATTGAAGCTTTCTTT.

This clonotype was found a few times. This chain's CDR3 is CSANRAGNNEKLFF. The CDR3 nucleotides read TGCAGTGCTAACCGAGCTGGGAATAATGAAAAACTGTTTTTT. V and J are TRBV20-1 and TRBJ1-4; no clear D gene. Between the trimmed V and J ends, which lost 4 bases and 4 bases, there was a span of 13 bases. Germline CDR1 reads DFQATT; CDR2 reads SNEGSKA (reference sequence). This CDR3 has 14 amino acids.

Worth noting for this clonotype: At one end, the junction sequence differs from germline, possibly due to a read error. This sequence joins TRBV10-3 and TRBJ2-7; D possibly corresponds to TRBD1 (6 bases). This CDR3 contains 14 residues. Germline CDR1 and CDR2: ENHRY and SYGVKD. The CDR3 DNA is TGTGCCAGCAGTGAAGTGGGGGCCACCTACGAGCAGTACTTC. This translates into CASSEVGATYEQYF.

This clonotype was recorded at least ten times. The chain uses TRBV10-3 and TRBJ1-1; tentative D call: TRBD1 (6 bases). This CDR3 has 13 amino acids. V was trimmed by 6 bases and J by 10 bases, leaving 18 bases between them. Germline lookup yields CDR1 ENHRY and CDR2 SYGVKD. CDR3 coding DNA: TGTGCCATCAGAGATACTTCAGGGGAGTCAGCTTTCTTT. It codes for CAIRDTSGESAFF.

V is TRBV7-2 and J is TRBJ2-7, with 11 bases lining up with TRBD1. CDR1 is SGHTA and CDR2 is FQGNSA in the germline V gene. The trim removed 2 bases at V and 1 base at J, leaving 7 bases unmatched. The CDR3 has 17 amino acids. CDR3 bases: TGTGCCAGCAGCTTACGTGGGACAGGGGGTAGGTCCTACGAGCAGTACTTC. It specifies CASSLRGTGGRSYEQYF. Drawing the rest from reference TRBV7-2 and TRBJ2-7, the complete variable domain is GAGVSQSPSNKVTEKGKDVELRCDPISGHTALYWYRQSLGQGLEFLIYFQGNSAPDKSGLPSDRFSAERTGGSVSTLTIQRTQQEDSAVYLCASSLRGTGGRSYEQYFGPGTRLTVT.

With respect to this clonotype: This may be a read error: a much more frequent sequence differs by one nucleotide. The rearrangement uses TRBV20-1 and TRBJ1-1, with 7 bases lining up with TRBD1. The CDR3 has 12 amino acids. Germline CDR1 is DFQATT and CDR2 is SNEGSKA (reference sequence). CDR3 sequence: CSAPTGMAEALF. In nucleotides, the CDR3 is TGCAGTGCCCCGACAGGGATGGCTGAAGCTCTCTTT.

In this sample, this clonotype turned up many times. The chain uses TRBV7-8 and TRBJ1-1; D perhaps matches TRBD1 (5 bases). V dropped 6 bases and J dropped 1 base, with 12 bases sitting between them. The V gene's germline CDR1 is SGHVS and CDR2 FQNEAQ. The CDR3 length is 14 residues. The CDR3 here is CASSSGHRNTEAFF. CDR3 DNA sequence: TGTGCCAGCAGTTCAGGACACAGGAACACTGAAGCTTTCTTT.

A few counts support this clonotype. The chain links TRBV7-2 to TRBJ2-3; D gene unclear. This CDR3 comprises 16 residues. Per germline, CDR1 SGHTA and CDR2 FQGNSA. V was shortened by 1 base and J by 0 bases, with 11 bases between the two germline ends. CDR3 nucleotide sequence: TGTGCCAGCAGCTTAGGTCCTATTACTAGCACAGATACGCAGTATTTT. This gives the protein CASSLGPITSTDTQYF.

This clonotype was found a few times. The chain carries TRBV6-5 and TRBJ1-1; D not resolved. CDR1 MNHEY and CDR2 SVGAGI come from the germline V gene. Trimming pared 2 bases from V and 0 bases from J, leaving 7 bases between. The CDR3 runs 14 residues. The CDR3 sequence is CASSYGKMNTEAFF. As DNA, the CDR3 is TGTGCCAGCAGTTACGGTAAAATGAACACTGAAGCTTTCTTT.

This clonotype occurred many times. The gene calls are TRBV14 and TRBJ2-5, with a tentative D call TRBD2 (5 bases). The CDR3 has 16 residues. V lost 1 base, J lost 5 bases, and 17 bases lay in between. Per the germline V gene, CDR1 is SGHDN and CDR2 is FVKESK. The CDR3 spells CASSQGLGGVGETQYF. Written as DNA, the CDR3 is TGTGCCAGCAGCCAAGGGCTAGGAGGAGTTGGGGAGACCCAGTACTTC.

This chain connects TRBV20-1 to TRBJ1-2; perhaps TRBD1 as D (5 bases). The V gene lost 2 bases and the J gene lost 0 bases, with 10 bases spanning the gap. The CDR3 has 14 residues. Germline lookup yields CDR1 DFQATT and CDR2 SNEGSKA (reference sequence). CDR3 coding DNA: TGCAGTGCTAGACAGACAGCCTCTAACTATGGCTACACCTTC. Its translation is CSARQTASNYGYTF.

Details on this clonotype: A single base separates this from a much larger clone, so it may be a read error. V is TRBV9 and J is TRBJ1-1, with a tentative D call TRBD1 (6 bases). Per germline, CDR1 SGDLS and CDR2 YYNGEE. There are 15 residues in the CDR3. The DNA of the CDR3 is TGTGCCAGCAGCGTAGACCTCGGAGGGGACACTGAAGCTTCCTTT. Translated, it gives CASSVDLGGDTEASF.